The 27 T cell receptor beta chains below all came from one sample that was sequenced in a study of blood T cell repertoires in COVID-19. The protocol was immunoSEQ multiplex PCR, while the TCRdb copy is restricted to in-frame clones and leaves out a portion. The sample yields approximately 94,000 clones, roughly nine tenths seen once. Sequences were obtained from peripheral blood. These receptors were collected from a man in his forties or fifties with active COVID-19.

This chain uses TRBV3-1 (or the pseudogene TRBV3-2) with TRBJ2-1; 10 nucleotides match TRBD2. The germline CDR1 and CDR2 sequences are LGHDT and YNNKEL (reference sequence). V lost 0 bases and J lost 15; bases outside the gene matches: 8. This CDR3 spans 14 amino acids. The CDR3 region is CASSQDRSGGVLFF. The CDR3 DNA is TGTGCCAGCAGCCAAGATAGGAGCGGGGGGGTATTGTTCTTC.

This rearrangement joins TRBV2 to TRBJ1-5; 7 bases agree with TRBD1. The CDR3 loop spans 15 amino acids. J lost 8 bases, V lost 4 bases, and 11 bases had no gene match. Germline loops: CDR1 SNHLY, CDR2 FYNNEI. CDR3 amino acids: CASSGLQGQTEPQHF. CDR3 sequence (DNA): TGTGCCAGCAGTGGACTACAGGGGCAAACGGAGCCCCAGCATTTT.

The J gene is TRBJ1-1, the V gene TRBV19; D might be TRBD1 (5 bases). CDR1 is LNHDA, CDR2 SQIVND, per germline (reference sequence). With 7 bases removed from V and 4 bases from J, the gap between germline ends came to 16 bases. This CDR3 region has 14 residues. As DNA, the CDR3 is TGTGCCAGTACCCAGGGCCATCCGGGCACTGAAGCTTTCTTT. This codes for CASTQGHPGTEAFF. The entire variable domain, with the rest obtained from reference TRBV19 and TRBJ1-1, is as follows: DGGITQSPKYLFRKEGQNVTLSCEQNLNHDAMYWYRQDPGQGLRLIYYSQIVNDFQKGDIAEGYSVSREKKESFPLTVTSAQKNPTAFYLCASTQGHPGTEAFFGQGTRLTVV.

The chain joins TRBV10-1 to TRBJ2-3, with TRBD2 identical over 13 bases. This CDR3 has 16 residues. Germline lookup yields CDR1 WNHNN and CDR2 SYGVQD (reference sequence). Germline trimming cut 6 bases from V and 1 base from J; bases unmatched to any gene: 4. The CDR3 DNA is TGCGCCAGCAGCTTAGGACTAGCGGGGGGCACAGATACGCAGTATTTT. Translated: CASSLGLAGGTDTQYF.

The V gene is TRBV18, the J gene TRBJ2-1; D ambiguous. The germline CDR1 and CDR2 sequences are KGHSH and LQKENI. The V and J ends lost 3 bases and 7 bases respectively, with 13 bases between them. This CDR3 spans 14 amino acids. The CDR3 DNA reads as TGTGCCAGCTCACCTCTTGTCGCCGGGAATGAGCAGTTCTTC. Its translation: CASSPLVAGNEQFF.

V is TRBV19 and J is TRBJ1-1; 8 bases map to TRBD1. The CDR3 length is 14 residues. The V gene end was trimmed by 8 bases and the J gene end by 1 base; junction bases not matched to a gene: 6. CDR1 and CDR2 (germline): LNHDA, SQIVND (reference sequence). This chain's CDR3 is CASRQGIGNTEAFF. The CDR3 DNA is TGTGCCAGTCGACAGGGGATTGGGAACACTGAAGCTTTCTTT.

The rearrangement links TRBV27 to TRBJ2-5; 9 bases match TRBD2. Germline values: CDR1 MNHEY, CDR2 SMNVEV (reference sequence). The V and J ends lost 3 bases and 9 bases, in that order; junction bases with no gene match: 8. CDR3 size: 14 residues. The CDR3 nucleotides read TGTGCCAGCAGTTTTGGGACTAGCCCTGGGGCCCAGTACTTC. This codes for CASSFGTSPGAQYF.

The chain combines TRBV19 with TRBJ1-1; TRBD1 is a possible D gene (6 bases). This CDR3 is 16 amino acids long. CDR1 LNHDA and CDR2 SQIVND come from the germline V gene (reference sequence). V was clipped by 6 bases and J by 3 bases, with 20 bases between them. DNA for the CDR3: TGTGCCAGTAGGCCCGGGGGGCGCGGGAAGGACACTGAAGCTTTCTTT. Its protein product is CASRPGGRGKDTEAFF.

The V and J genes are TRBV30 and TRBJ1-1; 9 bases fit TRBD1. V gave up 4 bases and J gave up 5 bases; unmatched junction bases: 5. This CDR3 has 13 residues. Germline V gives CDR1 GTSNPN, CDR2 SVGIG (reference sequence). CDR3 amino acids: CAWNGQGWTEAFF. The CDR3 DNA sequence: TGTGCCTGGAACGGACAGGGGTGGACTGAAGCTTTCTTT.

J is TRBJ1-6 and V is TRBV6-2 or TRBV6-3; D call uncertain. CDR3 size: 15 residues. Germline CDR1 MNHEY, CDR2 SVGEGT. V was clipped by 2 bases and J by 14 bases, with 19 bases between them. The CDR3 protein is CASSYVGRTRLSLHF. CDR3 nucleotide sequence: TGTGCCAGCAGTTACGTCGGTCGAACGCGGTTATCCCTCCACTTT.

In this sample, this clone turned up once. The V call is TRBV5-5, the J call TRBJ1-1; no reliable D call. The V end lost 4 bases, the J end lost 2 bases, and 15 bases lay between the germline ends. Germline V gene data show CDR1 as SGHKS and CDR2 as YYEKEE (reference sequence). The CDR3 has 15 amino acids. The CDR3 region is CASSLSGHGNTEAFF. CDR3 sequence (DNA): TGTGCCAGCAGCCTCAGCGGTCATGGAAACACTGAAGCTTTCTTT. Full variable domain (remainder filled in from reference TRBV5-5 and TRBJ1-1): DAGVTQSPTHLIKTRGQQVTLRCSPISGHKSVSWYQQVLGQGPQFIFQYYEKEERGRGNFPDRFSARQFPNYSSELNVNALLLGDSALYLCASSLSGHGNTEAFFGQGTRLTVV.

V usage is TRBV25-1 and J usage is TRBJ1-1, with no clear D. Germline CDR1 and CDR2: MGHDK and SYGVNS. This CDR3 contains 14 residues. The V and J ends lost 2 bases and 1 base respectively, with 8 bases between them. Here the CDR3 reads CASSEGHRNTEAFF. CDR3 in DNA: TGTGCCAGCAGTGAAGGCCACCGGAACACTGAAGCTTTCTTT.

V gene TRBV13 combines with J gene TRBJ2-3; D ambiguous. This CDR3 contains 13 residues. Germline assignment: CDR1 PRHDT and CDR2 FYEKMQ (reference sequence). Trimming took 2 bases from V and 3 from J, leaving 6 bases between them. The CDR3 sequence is CASSLQVTDTQYF. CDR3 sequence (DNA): TGTGCCAGCAGCTTACAGGTTACAGATACGCAGTATTTT.

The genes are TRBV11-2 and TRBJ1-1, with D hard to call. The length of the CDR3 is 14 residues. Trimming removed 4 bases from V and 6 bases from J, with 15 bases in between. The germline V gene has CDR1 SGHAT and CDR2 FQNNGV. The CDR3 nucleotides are TGTGCCAGCAGCTCCCCGGGATCAGAGTCTGAAGCTTTCTTT. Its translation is CASSSPGSESEAFF.

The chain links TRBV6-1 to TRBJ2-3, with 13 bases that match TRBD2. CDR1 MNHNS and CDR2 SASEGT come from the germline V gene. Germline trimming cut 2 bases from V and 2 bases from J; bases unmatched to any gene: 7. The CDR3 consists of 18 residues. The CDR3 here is CASSESPTSGGITDTQYF. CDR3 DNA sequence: TGTGCCAGCAGTGAAAGCCCGACTAGCGGGGGGATCACAGATACGCAGTATTTT.

The CDR3 DNA reads TGTGCCAGCAGCCAAGGGCCTCCACAGGGGGACTTATGGAATGAGCAGTTCTTC. Its protein is CASSQGPPQGDLWNEQFF. This sequence joins TRBV14 and TRBJ2-1, with TRBD1 identical over 8 bases. Trimming took 1 base from V and 7 from J; bases not matched to a gene: 15. CDR3 length: 18 residues. The V gene's germline CDR1 is SGHDN and CDR2 FVKESK. Using reference TRBV14 and TRBJ2-1 for the parts outside the CDR3, the full variable domain is EAGVTQFPSHSVIEKGQTVTLRCDPISGHDNLYWYRRVMGKEIKFLLHFVKESKQDESGMPNNRFLAERTGGTYSTLKVQPAELEDSGVYFCASSQGPPQGDLWNEQFFGPGTRLTVL.

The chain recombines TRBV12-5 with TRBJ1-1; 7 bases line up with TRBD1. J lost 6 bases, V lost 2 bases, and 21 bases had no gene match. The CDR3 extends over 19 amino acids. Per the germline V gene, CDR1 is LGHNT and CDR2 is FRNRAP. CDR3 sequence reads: CASGLLMTGPDLKGSEAFF. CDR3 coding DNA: TGTGCTAGTGGTTTGTTAATGACAGGGCCTGATCTAAAGGGCTCTGAAGCTTTCTTT.

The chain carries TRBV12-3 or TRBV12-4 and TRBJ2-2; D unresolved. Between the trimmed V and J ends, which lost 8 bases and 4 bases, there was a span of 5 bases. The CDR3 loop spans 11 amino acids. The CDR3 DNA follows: TGTGCCAGCTTTCTCACCGGGGAGCTGTTTTTT. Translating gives CASFLTGELFF.

CDR3 sequence reads: CASSPQVAGSNEQFF. As DNA, the CDR3 is TGTGCCAGCAGCCCCCAGGTAGCGGGGTCGAATGAGCAGTTCTTC. This chain uses TRBV11-3 with TRBJ2-1, with 8 nucleotides matching TRBD2. CDR1 SGHNT and CDR2 YENEEA come from the germline V gene. With V trimmed by 5 bases and J by 7 bases, 10 bases remained unmatched. The CDR3 totals 15 residues.

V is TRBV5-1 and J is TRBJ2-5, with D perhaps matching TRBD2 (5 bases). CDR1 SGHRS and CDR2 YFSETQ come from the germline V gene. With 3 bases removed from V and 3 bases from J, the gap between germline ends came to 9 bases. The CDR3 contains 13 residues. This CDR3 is CASSSPGKETQYF. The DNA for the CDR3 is TGCGCCAGCAGCTCGCCGGGAAAAGAGACCCAGTACTTC. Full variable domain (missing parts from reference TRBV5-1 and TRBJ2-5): KAGVTQTPRYLIKTRGQQVTLSCSPISGHRSVSWYQQTPGQGLQFLFEYFSETQRNKGNFPGRFSGRQFSNSRSEMNVSTLELGDSALYLCASSSPGKETQYFGPGTRLLVL.

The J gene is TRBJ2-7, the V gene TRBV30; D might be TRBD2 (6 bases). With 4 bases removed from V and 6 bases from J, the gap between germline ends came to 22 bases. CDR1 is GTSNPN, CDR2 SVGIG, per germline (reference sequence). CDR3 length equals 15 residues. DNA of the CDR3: TGTGCCTGGAAAGTGTTGGCGGGGTTGCTTGTCGAGCAGTACTTC. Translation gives CAWKVLAGLLVEQYF. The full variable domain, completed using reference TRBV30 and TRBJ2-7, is SQTIHQWPATLVQPVGSPLSLECTVEGTSNPNLYWYRQAAGRGLQLLFYSVGIGQISSEVPQNLSASRPQDRQFILSSKKLLLSDSGFYLCAWKVLAGLLVEQYFGPGTRLTVT.

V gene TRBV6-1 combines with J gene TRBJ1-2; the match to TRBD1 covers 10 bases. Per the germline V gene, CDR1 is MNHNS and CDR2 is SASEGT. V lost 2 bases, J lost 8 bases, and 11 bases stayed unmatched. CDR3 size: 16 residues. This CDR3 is CASSENVGTGASGYTF. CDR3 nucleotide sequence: TGTGCCAGCAGTGAAAATGTCGGGACAGGGGCGTCGGGCTACACCTTC.

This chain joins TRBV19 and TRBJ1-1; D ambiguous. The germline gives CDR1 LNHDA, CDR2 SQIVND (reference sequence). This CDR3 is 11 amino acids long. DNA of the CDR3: TGTGCGGCCAGACAGAACACTGAAGCTTTCTTT. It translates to CAARQNTEAFF.

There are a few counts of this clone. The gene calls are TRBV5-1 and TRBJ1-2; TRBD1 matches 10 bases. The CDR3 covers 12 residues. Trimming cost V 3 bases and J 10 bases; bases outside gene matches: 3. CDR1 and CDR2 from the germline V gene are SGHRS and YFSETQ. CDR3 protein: CASSWGTGDYTF. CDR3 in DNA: TGCGCCAGCAGCTGGGGGACAGGGGACTACACCTTC.

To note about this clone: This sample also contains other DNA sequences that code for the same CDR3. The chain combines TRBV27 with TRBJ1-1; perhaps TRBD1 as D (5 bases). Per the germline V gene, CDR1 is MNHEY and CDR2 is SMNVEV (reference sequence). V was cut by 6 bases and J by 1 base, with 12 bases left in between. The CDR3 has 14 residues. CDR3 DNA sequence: TGTGCCAGCAGAGGAGGGGTAGGGAACACTGAAGCTTTCTTT. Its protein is CASRGGVGNTEAFF.

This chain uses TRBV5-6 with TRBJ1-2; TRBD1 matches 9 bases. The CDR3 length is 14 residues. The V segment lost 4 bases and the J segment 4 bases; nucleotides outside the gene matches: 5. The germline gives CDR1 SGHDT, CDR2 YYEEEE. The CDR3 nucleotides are TGTGCCAGCAGCCCGGACAGGGGTGTCTATGGCTACACCTTC. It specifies CASSPDRGVYGYTF. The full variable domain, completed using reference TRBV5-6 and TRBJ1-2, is DAGVTQSPTHLIKTRGQQVTLRCSPKSGHDTVSWYQQALGQGPQFIFQYYEEEERQRGNFPDRFSGHQFPNYSSELNVNALLLGDSALYLCASSPDRGVYGYTFGSGTRLTVV.

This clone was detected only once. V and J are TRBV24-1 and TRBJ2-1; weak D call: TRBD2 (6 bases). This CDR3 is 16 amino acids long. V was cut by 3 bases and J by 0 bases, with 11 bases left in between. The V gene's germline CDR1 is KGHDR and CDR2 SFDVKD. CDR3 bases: TGTGCCACCAGTGATACCGGAGGGAGCTCCTACAATGAGCAGTTCTTC. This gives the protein CATSDTGGSSYNEQFF.